This TCR beta chain stems from a study of blood T cell repertoires in COVID-19. Trimming pared 2 bases from V and 6 bases from J, leaving 12 bases between. CDR1 is SGHRS, CDR2 YFSETQ, per germline. CDR3 length: 15 residues. Clones were read by immunoSEQ multiplex PCR, and TCRdb kept only the in-frame ones, dropping some. This table holds under 250,000 clones, around 82% found once. V and J are TRBV5-1 and TRBJ1-6, with a tentative D call TRBD1 (5 bases). The origin of this receptor is a woman aged 45-65 years who had been exposed to COVID-19. Sequenced sample: PBMCs or T cells enriched from blood (not recorded which). CDR3 DNA sequence: TGCGCCAGCAGCTTTAACAGGCCATTTAATTCACCCCTCCACTTT. Translated, it gives CASSFNRPFNSPLHF.